This paragraph covers one TCR beta chain sequence. The antigen is not known. Other DNA sequences in this sample translate to the same CDR3. This entry is derived from a study of shared clonotypes between healthy human individuals. Study-level points and caveats: Generally, naive subsets came out with larger estimated richness than memory subsets. Shared clonotypes across all four donors exceeded non-shared ones in generation probability. Rarefaction showed sorted-subset sequencing was incomplete despite large depth.

Sequenced by immunoSEQ multiplex PCR; TCRdb stores in-frame clones only, minus some. This table holds approximately 1,500,000 clones, 96% found once. All the donors were Caucasian adults who lived in Nashville, Tennessee. The V end lost 2 bases, the J end lost 6 bases, and 4 bases lay between the germline ends. The CDR3 length is 12 residues. Looked up from germline, CDR1 is MDHEN and CDR2 is SYDVKM. Specimen: naive CD4+ T cells sorted from blood. Documented subset: CD45RA+ positively selected. The gene calls are TRBV28 and TRBJ2-2; D gene uncertain. The sequence was collected from a man aged 25 to 40 in good health. The DNA of the CDR3 is TGTGCCAGCAGTTTACTTGCCGGGGAGCTGTTTTTT. It translates to CASSLLAGELFF.